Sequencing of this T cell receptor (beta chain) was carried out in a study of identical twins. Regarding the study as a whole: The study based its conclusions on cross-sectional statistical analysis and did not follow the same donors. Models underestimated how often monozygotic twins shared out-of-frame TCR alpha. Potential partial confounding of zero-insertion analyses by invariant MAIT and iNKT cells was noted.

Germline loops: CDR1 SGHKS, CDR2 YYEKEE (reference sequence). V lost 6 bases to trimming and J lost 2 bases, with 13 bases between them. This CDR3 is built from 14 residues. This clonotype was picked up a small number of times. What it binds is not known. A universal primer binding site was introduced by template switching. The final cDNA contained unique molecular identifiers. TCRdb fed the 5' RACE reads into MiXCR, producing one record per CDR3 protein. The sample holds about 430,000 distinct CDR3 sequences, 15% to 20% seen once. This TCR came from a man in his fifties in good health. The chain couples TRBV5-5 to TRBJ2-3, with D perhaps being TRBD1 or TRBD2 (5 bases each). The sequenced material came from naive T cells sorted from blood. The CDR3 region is CASTPGPPTDTQYF. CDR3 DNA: TGTGCCAGCACCCCGGGACCACCCACAGATACGCAGTATTTT.